This entry lists 21 T cell receptor beta chains sequenced from one sample in a study of human T cells and chemical hapten exposure. TCRdb itself ran the RACE reads through MiXCR, one entry per CDR3 protein. The sample carries 65,000 or so distinct CDR3 sequences, about 5.7% recorded once. The time point was: healthy volunteer bleed at 6 weeks. Researchers extracted total RNA from unfractionated whole blood. The sample comprised whole blood. The receptors come from a female donor in good health. Some clones in this sample may be carry-over from other donors' samples.

This rearrangement joins TRBV10-3 to TRBJ2-2; tentative D call: TRBD1 (6 bases). The V gene's germline CDR1 is ENHRY and CDR2 SYGVKD. V was trimmed by 8 bases and J by 0 bases, leaving 7 bases between them. This CDR3 comprises 13 residues. CDR3 protein: CAIGTTNTGELFF. The CDR3 DNA is TGTGCCATCGGGACAACGAACACCGGGGAGCTGTTTTTT.

The chain combines TRBV27 with TRBJ2-3; TRBD1 agrees at 10 bases. The germline V gene encodes CDR1 MNHEY and CDR2 SMNVEV (reference sequence). The CDR3 is 15 amino acids. V dropped 5 bases and J dropped 7; count of bases not matched to a gene: 9. CDR3 nucleotides: TGTGCCAGCAGTCCATTGACAGGGGGCGTGAATACGCAGTATTTT. Translating it yields CASSPLTGGVNTQYF.

This clonotype was observed at least ten times. This rearrangement joins TRBV5-1 to TRBJ2-7, with D tentatively TRBD1 (5 bases). CDR3 length: 17 amino acids. Trimming removed 0 bases from V and 4 bases from J, with 20 bases in between. The germline gives CDR1 SGHRS, CDR2 YFSETQ. The CDR3 DNA is TGCGCCAGCAGCTTGGTCCCACTTGGACAAACCAATTACGAGCAGTACTTC. This encodes CASSLVPLGQTNYEQYF.

This clonotype was seen repeatedly, ten times or more. The chain has TRBV5-1 and TRBJ1-1, with D maybe TRBD1 (6 bases). This CDR3 region has 14 residues. The germline V gene has CDR1 SGHRS and CDR2 YFSETQ. Trimming took 5 bases from V and 1 from J, leaving 12 bases between them. In DNA, the CDR3 is TGCGCCAGCAGTCTCGGACAGACGAACACTGAAGCTTTCTTT. Amino acids: CASSLGQTNTEAFF.

This clonotype was found a few times. This sequence joins TRBV7-2 and TRBJ2-7; no clear D. The germline V and J ends were trimmed by 5 bases and 2 bases, with 7 bases remaining between them. The germline CDR1 and CDR2 sequences are SGHTA and FQGNSA. CDR3 length: 12 residues. CDR3: CASSRTTYEQYF. In DNA, the CDR3 is TGTGCCAGCAGCCGAACGACCTACGAGCAGTACTTC.

This clonotype came up many times. The DNA of the CDR3 is TGCGCCAGCAGCTACAGGGGGTTAGAGACCCAGTACTTC. Translation gives CASSYRGLETQYF. The chain links TRBV5-1 to TRBJ2-5, with 8 positions matching TRBD1. V shed 3 bases and J 4 bases; nucleotides not matched to a gene: 2. The CDR3 runs 13 residues. Germline CDR1 is SGHRS and CDR2 is YFSETQ. The full variable domain, completed using reference TRBV5-1 and TRBJ2-5, is KAGVTQTPRYLIKTRGQQVTLSCSPISGHRSVSWYQQTPGQGLQFLFEYFSETQRNKGNFPGRFSGRQFSNSRSEMNVSTLELGDSALYLCASSYRGLETQYFGPGTRLLVL.

The table lists this clonotype with a few counts. This chain joins TRBV2 and TRBJ2-1; no reliable D call. Trimming pared 2 bases from V and 7 bases from J, leaving 6 bases between. Per germline, CDR1 SNHLY and CDR2 FYNNEI. The CDR3 is 12 amino acids. Here the CDR3 reads CASSEFQNEQFF. The CDR3 DNA follows: TGTGCCAGCAGTGAATTCCAGAATGAGCAGTTCTTC.

A few counts support this clonotype. The genes are TRBV7-8 and TRBJ2-7; the match to TRBD1 covers 7 bases. Germline V gene lookup returns CDR1 SGHVS and CDR2 FQNEAQ. The CDR3 loop spans 15 amino acids. V was pared by 5 bases and J by 5 bases, with 12 bases of the junction left unmatched. The CDR3 sequence: CASSLYSTGRHEQYF. The CDR3 nucleotides are TGTGCCAGCAGCCTATACTCGACAGGGCGCCACGAGCAGTACTTC.

This clonotype turned up a few times. The chain uses TRBV6-2 or TRBV6-3 and TRBJ2-7; D may be TRBD1 (5 bases). Trimming left V 5 bases short and J 2 bases short, with 13 bases between. Per the germline V gene, CDR1 is MNHEY and CDR2 is SVGEGT. CDR3 length: 14 residues. CDR3 region: CASSPNGQPYEQYF. CDR3 nucleotide sequence: TGTGCCAGCAGTCCGAACGGACAACCCTACGAGCAGTACTTC.

This clonotype was found a few times. The genes are TRBV3-1 and TRBJ2-7; 10 bases are shared with TRBD1. CDR3 length: 15 residues. The junction had 9 bases not matched to a gene; V was cut back by 5 bases and J by 5 bases. Germline lookup yields CDR1 LGHDT and CDR2 YNNKEL (reference sequence). CDR3 sequence (DNA): TGTGCCAGCAGCAACCGGGACAGGGGTGTACACGAGCAGTACTTC. Translated: CASSNRDRGVHEQYF.

This clonotype was seen a few times. The chain has TRBV25-1 and TRBJ2-7; D is perhaps TRBD1 (5 bases). This CDR3 has 13 residues. The ends were cut back, 2 bases at V and 5 bases at J, with 10 bases in the middle. Germline V lookup: CDR1 MGHDK, CDR2 SYGVNS. The CDR3 here is CASSEDSIHEQYF. CDR3 nucleotides: TGTGCCAGCAGTGAAGACAGCATCCACGAGCAGTACTTC.

This rearrangement joins TRBV27 to TRBJ2-3; 11 nucleotides agree with TRBD2. This CDR3 is 16 amino acids long. In germline, CDR1 is MNHEY, CDR2 SMNVEV (reference sequence). With 4 bases clipped from V and 0 bases from J, the junction kept 3 bases outside the gene matches. Here the CDR3 DNA reads TGTGCCAGCAGTTACGGGACTAGCGGAAGCACAGATACGCAGTATTTT. This encodes CASSYGTSGSTDTQYF.

V is TRBV4-3 and J is TRBJ2-7; 12 bases line up with TRBD1. Germline CDR1 LGHNA, CDR2 YSLEER. The CDR3 consists of 14 residues. The trim removed 2 bases at V and 6 bases at J, leaving 2 bases unmatched. This chain's CDR3 is CASSQPGQGAEQYF. The CDR3 nucleotides are TGCGCCAGCAGCCAACCGGGACAGGGGGCCGAGCAGTACTTC.

This clonotype was seen ten or more times. The rearrangement links TRBV5-1 to TRBJ2-6; D remains ambiguous. This CDR3 is built from 15 residues. V lost 4 bases and J 0 bases, leaving 8 bases between the germline ends. CDR1 is SGHRS, CDR2 YFSETQ, per germline. This chain's CDR3 is CASSASISGANVLTF. The CDR3 DNA follows: TGCGCCAGCAGCGCTTCGATCTCTGGGGCCAACGTCCTGACTTTC. The whole variable domain, filled in from reference TRBV5-1 and TRBJ2-6, reads KAGVTQTPRYLIKTRGQQVTLSCSPISGHRSVSWYQQTPGQGLQFLFEYFSETQRNKGNFPGRFSGRQFSNSRSEMNVSTLELGDSALYLCASSASISGANVLTFGAGSRLTVL.

There are many counts of this clonotype. This chain connects TRBV28 to TRBJ1-5, with TRBD1 matching 8 bases. Germline V CDR1 and CDR2: MDHEN, SYDVKM. V dropped 3 bases and J dropped 0; count of bases not matched to a gene: 10. CDR3 length equals 18 residues. The CDR3 is CASSFLLGQGDSNQPQHF. The CDR3 nucleotides are TGTGCCAGCAGTTTTCTCTTAGGACAGGGCGATAGCAATCAGCCCCAGCATTTT. The whole variable domain, remainder taken from reference TRBV28 and TRBJ1-5, is DVKVTQSSRYLVKRTGEKVFLECVQDMDHENMFWYRQDPGLGLRLIYFSYDVKMKEKGDIPEGYSVSREKKERFSLILESASTNQTSMYLCASSFLLGQGDSNQPQHFGDGTRLSIL.

This clonotype was observed many times. The chain recombines TRBV2 with TRBJ2-7; a weak D match, TRBD1 (6 bases). The CDR3 is made up of 14 amino acids. The V gene lost 7 bases and the J gene lost 1 base, with 14 bases spanning the gap. Germline V gives CDR1 SNHLY, CDR2 FYNNEI. In DNA form, the CDR3 reads TGTGCCAGCACTGAGGACAGTTCGTCCTACGAGCAGTACTTC. Residues: CASTEDSSSYEQYF.

This clonotype came up many times. The chain carries TRBV29-1 and TRBJ2-1; possibly TRBD1 for D (6 bases). The CDR3 covers 15 residues. V was trimmed by 3 bases and J by 0 bases, leaving 12 bases between them. Germline values: CDR1 SQVTM, CDR2 ANQGSEA. DNA of the CDR3: TGCAGCGTTGAGAGGACAGACGCCTCCTACAATGAGCAGTTCTTC. Translated: CSVERTDASYNEQFF.

This clonotype was seen many times. V and J are TRBV7-9 and TRBJ1-4, with 7 nucleotides matching TRBD1. CDR1 is SEHNR, CDR2 FQNEAQ, per germline (reference sequence). With 3 bases clipped from V and 4 bases from J, the junction kept 5 bases outside the gene matches. This CDR3 has 15 residues. DNA of the CDR3: TGTGCCAGCAGCTTGGGGGGACAGATTAATGAAAAACTGTTTTTT. It translates to CASSLGGQINEKLFF.

This clonotype was observed at least ten times. The rearrangement links TRBV29-1 to TRBJ2-7; D is unclear. V was shortened by 3 bases and J by 0 bases, with 12 bases between the two germline ends. The CDR3 sequence is 14 residues long. Germline lookup yields CDR1 SQVTM and CDR2 ANQGSEA. The CDR3 sequence: CSVEDPRRSYEQYF. The CDR3 nucleotides read TGCAGCGTTGAGGACCCTCGCCGCTCCTACGAGCAGTACTTC.

This clonotype was seen a handful of times. The CDR3 bases are TGTGCCACCTGCGACTATGGCTACACCTTC. It is translated as CATCDYGYTF. V usage is TRBV24-1 and J usage is TRBJ1-2; D remains ambiguous. The V gene lost 9 bases and the J gene lost 3 bases, with 4 bases spanning the gap. CDR3 length: 10 residues. The V gene's germline CDR1 is KGHDR and CDR2 SFDVKD.

The table lists this clonotype with a few counts. CDR3 protein: CASSLSRVEAFF. The CDR3 DNA follows: TGTGCCAGCAGCTTGTCACGGGTCGAGGCTTTCTTT. V and J are TRBV7-2 and TRBJ1-1; D uncertain. Trimming took 3 bases from V and 11 from J, leaving 13 bases between them. Germline-derived CDR1 and CDR2 are SGHTA and FQGNSA. This CDR3 is 12 amino acids long.